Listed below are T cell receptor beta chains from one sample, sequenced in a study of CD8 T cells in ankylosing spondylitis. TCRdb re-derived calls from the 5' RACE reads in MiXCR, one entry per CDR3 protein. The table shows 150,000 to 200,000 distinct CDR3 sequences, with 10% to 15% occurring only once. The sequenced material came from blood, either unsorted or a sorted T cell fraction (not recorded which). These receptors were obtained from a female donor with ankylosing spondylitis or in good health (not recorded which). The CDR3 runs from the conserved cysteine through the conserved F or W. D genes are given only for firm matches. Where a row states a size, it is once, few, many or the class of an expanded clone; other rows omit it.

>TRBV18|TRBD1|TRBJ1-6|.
CASSPVQGAGSPLHF
TGTGCCAGCTCACCAGTTCAGGGGGCTGGTTCACCCCTCCACTTT
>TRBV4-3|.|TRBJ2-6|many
CASSGVASGANVLTF
TGCGCCAGCAGCGGAGTCGCCTCTGGGGCCAACGTCCTGACTTTC
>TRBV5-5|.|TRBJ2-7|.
CASTEQGRLSYEQYF
TGTGCCAGCACCGAACAGGGTCGGCTCTCCTACGAGCAGTACTTC
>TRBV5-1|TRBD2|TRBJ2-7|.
CASSYSSGVYEQYF
TGCGCCAGTTCCTATTCGAGCGGGGTCTACGAGCAGTACTTC
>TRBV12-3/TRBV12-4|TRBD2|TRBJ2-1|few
CASSPTSGGDEQFF
TGTGCCAGCAGCCCGACTAGCGGGGGGGATGAGCAGTTCTTC
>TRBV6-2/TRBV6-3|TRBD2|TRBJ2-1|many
CASNEGGGGSYNEQFF
TGTGCCAGCAACGAAGGCGGCGGGGGCTCCTACAATGAGCAGTTCTTC
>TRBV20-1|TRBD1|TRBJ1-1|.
CGARVSGTGGTEAFF
TGCGGTGCTAGAGTAAGCGGGACAGGCGGCACTGAAGCTTTCTTT
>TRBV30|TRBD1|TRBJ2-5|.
CAWAGTGALAETQYF
TGTGCCTGGGCCGGGACAGGGGCGTTAGCAGAGACCCAGTACTTC
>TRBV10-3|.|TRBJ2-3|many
CAISDFLTRRRIQRFLTDTQYF
TGTGCCATCAGTGATTTTCTTACTCGTCGACGGATCCAACGATTCCTCACAGATACGCAGTATTTT
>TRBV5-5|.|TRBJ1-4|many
CASSLLRIATNEKLFF
TGTGCCAGCAGCTTGTTACGGATTGCAACTAATGAAAAACTGTTTTTT
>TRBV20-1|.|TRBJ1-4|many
CSARDTPGAEKLFF
TGCAGTGCTAGAGACACACCGGGGGCTGAAAAACTGTTTTTT
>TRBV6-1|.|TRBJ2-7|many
CASSRNIGPRGNEQYF
TGTGCCAGCAGCCGGAACATAGGGCCCCGGGGGAACGAGCAGTACTTC
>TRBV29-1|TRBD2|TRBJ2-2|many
CSVSLTAGTGELFF
TGCAGCGTTTCTTTAACAGCGGGGACCGGGGAGCTGTTTTTT
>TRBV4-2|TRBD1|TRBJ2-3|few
CASSLGTAQAPDTQYF
TGTGCCAGCAGCCTTGGGACAGCCCAAGCCCCAGATACGCAGTATTTT
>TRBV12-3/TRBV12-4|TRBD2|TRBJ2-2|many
CASSLPAGGPGTGELFF
TGTGCCAGCAGTTTACCGGCGGGAGGGCCGGGCACCGGGGAGCTGTTTTTT
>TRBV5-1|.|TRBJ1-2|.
CASSLPTRGQATDYTF
TGCGCCAGCAGCTTGCCCACGAGGGGACAAGCGACGGACTACACCTTC
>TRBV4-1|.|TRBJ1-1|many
CASSQVGGNTEAFF
TGCGCCAGCAGCCAAGTAGGGGGGAACACTGAAGCTTTCTTT
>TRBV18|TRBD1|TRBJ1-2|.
CASSPKQGNGYTF
TGTGCCAGCTCACCCAAACAGGGGAACGGCTACACCTTC
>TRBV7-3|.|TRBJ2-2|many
CASSLTGSGWGELFF
TGTGCCAGCAGCTTAACTGGCTCCGGTTGGGGGGAGCTGTTTTTT
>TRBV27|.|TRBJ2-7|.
CASSLSPGQRSYEQYF
TGTGCCAGCAGTTTATCCCCTGGACAGCGCTCCTACGAGCAGTACTTC
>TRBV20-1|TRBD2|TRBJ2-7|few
CSADSIGREVREQYF
TGCAGTGCCGACTCAATAGGGCGGGAGGTTCGCGAGCAGTACTTC
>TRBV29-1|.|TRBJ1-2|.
CSVEGGVARAAGYTF
TGCAGCGTTGAAGGAGGGGTCGCCAGGGCTGCTGGCTACACCTTC
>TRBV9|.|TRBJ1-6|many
CASSEVVAAGYNSPLHF
TGTGCCAGCAGCGAGGTGGTGGCGGCAGGGTATAATTCACCCCTCCACTTT
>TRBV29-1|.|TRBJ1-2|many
CSGQSGVGNYGYTF
TGCAGCGGCCAAAGCGGGGTGGGGAACTATGGCTACACCTTC
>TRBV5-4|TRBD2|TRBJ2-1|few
CASSLYREGRNEQFF
TGTGCCAGCAGCTTATACCGGGAGGGGAGGAATGAGCAGTTCTTC
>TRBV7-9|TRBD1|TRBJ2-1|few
CASSRTGTGGNEQFF
TGTGCCAGCAGCCGAACGGGGACAGGGGGCAATGAGCAGTTCTTC
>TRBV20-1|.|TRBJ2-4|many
CSTQETLLAKNIQYF
TGCAGTACTCAGGAGACCCTATTAGCCAAAAACATTCAGTACTTC
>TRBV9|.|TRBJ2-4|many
CASSVGGGAKNIQYF
TGTGCCAGCAGCGTAGGAGGGGGAGCCAAAAACATTCAGTACTTC
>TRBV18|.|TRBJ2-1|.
CASSLPSNEQFF
TGTGCCAGCTCACTCCCTAGCAATGAGCAGTTCTTC
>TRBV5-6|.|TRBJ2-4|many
CASSLGELAKNIQYF
TGTGCCAGCAGCTTGGGCGAATTAGCCAAAAACATTCAGTACTTC
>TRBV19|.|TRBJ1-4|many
CASSIVGEKLFF
TGTGCCAGTAGTATAGTGGGGGAAAAACTGTTTTTT
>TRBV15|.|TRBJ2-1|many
CATSRENVGFNTFF
TGTGCCACCAGCAGAGAAAATGTCGGGTTTAACACTTTCTTC